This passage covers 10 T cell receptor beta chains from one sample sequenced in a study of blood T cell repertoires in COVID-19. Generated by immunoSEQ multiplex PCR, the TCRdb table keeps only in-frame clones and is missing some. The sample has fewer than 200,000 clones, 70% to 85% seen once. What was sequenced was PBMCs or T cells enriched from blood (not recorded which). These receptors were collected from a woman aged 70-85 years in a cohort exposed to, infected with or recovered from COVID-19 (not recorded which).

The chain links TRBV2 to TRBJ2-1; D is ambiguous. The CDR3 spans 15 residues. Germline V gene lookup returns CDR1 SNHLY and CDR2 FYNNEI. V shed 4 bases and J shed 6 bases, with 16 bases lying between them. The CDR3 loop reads CASSGLSGPGNEQFF. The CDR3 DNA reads TGTGCCAGCAGTGGCCTTTCGGGTCCCGGCAATGAGCAGTTCTTC.

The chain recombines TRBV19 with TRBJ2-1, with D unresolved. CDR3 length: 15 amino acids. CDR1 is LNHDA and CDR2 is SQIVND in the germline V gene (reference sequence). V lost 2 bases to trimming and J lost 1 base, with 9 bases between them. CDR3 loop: CASSINGDSYNEQFF. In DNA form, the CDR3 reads TGTGCCAGTAGTATAAACGGTGATTCCTACAATGAGCAGTTCTTC.

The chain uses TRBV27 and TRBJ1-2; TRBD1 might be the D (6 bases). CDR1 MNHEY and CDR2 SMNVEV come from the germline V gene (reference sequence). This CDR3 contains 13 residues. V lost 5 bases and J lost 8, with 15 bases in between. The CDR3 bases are TGTGCCAGCAGTGCGGCCGGGACAAGCGGCTACACCTTC. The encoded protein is CASSAAGTSGYTF.

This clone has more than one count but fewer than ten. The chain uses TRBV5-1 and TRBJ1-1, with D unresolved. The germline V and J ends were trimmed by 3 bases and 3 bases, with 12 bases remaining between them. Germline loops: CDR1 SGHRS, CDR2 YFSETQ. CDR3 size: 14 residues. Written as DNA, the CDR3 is TGCGCCAGCAGCTACAGATCGAGGGACACTGAAGCTTTCTTT. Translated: CASSYRSRDTEAFF.

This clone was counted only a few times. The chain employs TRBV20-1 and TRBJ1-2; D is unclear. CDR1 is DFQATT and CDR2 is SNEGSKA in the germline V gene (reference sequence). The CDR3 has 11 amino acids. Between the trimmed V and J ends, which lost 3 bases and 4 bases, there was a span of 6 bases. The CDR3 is CSARVGYGYTF. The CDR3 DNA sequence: TGCAGTGCTAGGGTCGGCTATGGCTACACCTTC.

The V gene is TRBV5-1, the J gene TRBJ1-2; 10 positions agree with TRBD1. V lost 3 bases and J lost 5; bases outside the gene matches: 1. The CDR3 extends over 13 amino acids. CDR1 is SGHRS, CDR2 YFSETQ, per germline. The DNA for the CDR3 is TGCGCCAGCAGCTCGGGACAGGGGTATGGCTACACCTTC. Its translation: CASSSGQGYGYTF.

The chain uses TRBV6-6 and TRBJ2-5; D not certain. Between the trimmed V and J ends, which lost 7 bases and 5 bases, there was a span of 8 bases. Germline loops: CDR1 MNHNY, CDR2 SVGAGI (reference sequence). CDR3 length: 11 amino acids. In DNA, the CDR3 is TGTGCCAGCACCCAAATGGAGACCCAGTACTTC. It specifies CASTQMETQYF.

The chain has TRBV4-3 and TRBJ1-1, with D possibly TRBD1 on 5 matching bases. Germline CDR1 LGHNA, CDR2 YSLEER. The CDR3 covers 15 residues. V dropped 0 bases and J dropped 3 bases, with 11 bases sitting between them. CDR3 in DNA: TGCGCCAGCAGCCAAGATAGGGGAGGGGACACTGAAGCTTTCTTT. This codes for CASSQDRGGDTEAFF.

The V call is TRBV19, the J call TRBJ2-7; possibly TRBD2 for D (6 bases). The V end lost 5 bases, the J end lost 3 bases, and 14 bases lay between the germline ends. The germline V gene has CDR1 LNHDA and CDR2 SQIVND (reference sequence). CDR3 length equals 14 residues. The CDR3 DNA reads TGTGCCAGTAGTTTCGGAGGGTCGGTCTACGAGCAGTACTTC. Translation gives CASSFGGSVYEQYF.

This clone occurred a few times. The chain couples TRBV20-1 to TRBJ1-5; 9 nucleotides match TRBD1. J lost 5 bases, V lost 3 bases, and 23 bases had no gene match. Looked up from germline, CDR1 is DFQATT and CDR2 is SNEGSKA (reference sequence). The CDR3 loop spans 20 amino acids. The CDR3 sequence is CSASRPSKFRDREDDQPQHF. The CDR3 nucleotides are TGCAGTGCTAGTAGGCCCTCGAAATTCCGGGACAGGGAAGACGATCAGCCCCAGCATTTT.